The TCR beta chain under discussion was sequenced for a study of T-cell memory formation after mild COVID-19. TCRdb passed the 5' RACE reads through MiXCR, listing each CDR3 protein once. The table has about 320,000 distinct CDR3 sequences, roughly an eighth seen once; the top ten hold under 25%. The germline V gene has CDR1 SGHRS and CDR2 YFSETQ. The junction had 4 bases not matched to a gene; V was cut back by 3 bases and J by 4 bases. This CDR3 spans 14 amino acids. The sequencing input was PBMCs or a T cell subset sorted from them (not recorded which). The gene calls are TRBV5-1 and TRBJ1-1; 9 bases fit TRBD1. This clonotype originated in a man aged 18-30 years who had mild COVID-19 (a few samples of this study predate the infection). Cell type and time point are not known. CDR3 in amino acids: CASSWRTGATEAFF. CDR3 DNA sequence: TGCGCCAGCAGCTGGAGGACAGGGGCCACTGAAGCTTTCTTT.